Following are 24 T cell receptor beta chains from one sample sequenced in a study of blood T cell repertoires in COVID-19. Repertoires were generated with immunoSEQ multiplex PCR, while TCRdb's copy carries only in-frame clones and drops some. Among approximately 210,000 clones listed, around 80% were seen once. Sequencing input: peripheral blood. Receptors were obtained from a woman aged 40 to 50 with acute or convalescent COVID-19.

A single count supports this clone. The chain has TRBV6-5 and TRBJ1-4; 7 bases align to TRBD1. Germline loops: CDR1 MNHEY, CDR2 SVGAGI. This CDR3 spans 13 amino acids. V lost 6 bases to trimming and J lost 6 bases; unmatched junction nucleotides: 4. CDR3 amino acids: CASSSTGDEKLFF. The CDR3 nucleotides read TGTGCCAGCAGCTCCACAGGGGATGAAAAACTGTTTTTT.

This chain uses TRBV7-8 with TRBJ2-3; weak D call: TRBD1 (6 bases). The germline V gene has CDR1 SGHVS and CDR2 FQNEAQ. The CDR3 runs to 14 residues. The V gene lost 8 bases and the J gene lost 2 bases, with 14 bases spanning the gap. CDR3 sequence (DNA): TGTGCCAGCTCGTGGGGGCGTGACACAGATACGCAGTATTTT. It specifies CASSWGRDTDTQYF.

The chain combines TRBV14 with TRBJ2-1; weak D call: TRBD2 (5 bases). This CDR3 contains 13 residues. The V and J ends lost 0 bases and 12 bases respectively, with 12 bases between them. Germline CDR1 reads SGHDN; CDR2 reads FVKESK. This chain's CDR3 is CASSQEYVGGQFF. Written as DNA, the CDR3 is TGTGCCAGCAGCCAAGAGTACGTTGGAGGGCAGTTCTTC.

This chain connects TRBV14 to TRBJ1-2; D uncertain. Trimming removed 1 base at V and 8 bases at J, with 8 bases between. There are 12 residues in the CDR3. The V gene's germline CDR1 is SGHDN and CDR2 FVKESK. CDR3 in amino acids: CASSQAGRGYTF. The CDR3, as DNA: TGTGCCAGCAGCCAAGCGGGTAGGGGCTACACCTTC.

The chain recombines TRBV30 with TRBJ2-7, with D perhaps matching TRBD1 (5 bases). The CDR3 runs 16 residues. CDR1 is GTSNPN, CDR2 SVGIG, per germline (reference sequence). V lost 1 base and J 2 bases, leaving 18 bases between the germline ends. The CDR3 DNA sequence: TGTGCCTGGAGTGATCGCCCAGGGTCACCCACCTACGAGCAGTACTTC. Protein product: CAWSDRPGSPTYEQYF.

The chain couples TRBV6-2 or TRBV6-3 to TRBJ2-3; D is perhaps TRBD1 (6 bases). The germline V and J ends were trimmed by 4 bases and 2 bases, with 13 bases remaining between them. Germline CDR1 is MNHEY and CDR2 is SVGEGT. The CDR3 sequence is 15 residues long. The CDR3, as DNA: TGTGCCAGCAGTTCCAGACAGGACCCCACAGATACGCAGTATTTT. It specifies CASSSRQDPTDTQYF.

V gene TRBV6-5 combines with J gene TRBJ1-2, with TRBD1 matching over 9 bases. J lost 2 bases, V lost 6 bases, and 4 bases had no gene match. The CDR3 is made up of 14 amino acids. CDR1 is MNHEY and CDR2 is SVGAGI in the germline V gene. CDR3 nucleotide sequence: TGTGCCAGCAGCCCGGGACAGGGAAACTATGGCTACACCTTC. Its translation: CASSPGQGNYGYTF.

In this sample, this clone turned up once. The chain couples TRBV25-1 to TRBJ2-3; D is unresolved. Germline loops: CDR1 MGHDK, CDR2 SYGVNS. The CDR3 spans 16 residues. Deletions cut 3 bases from V and 0 bases from J, with 13 bases between. In DNA form, the CDR3 reads TGTGCCAGCAGTGAGAGAAGGAGCTCTAGCACAGATACGCAGTATTTT. Protein sequence: CASSERRSSSTDTQYF.

The chain couples TRBV10-3 to TRBJ2-1, with 8 positions matching TRBD2. Germline loops: CDR1 ENHRY, CDR2 SYGVKD. V lost 3 bases and J lost 7; bases outside the gene matches: 8. This CDR3 has 15 residues. The CDR3: CAISDGGEGRNEQFF. CDR3 DNA: TGTGCCATCAGTGACGGGGGGGAGGGCCGAAATGAGCAGTTCTTC.

The genes are TRBV19 and TRBJ1-1; 12 nucleotides align to TRBD1. Germline values: CDR1 LNHDA, CDR2 SQIVND (reference sequence). V shed 2 bases and J 5 bases; nucleotides not matched to a gene: 3. The CDR3 covers 15 residues. The chain's CDR3 is CASSIKGQGATEAFF. In DNA, the CDR3 is TGTGCCAGTAGTATAAAGGGACAGGGGGCTACTGAAGCTTTCTTT.

The V call is TRBV2, the J call TRBJ1-1, with a weak D call TRBD1 (5 bases). CDR1 is SNHLY and CDR2 is FYNNEI in the germline V gene. This CDR3 spans 14 amino acids. The ends were cut back, 7 bases at V and 3 bases at J, with 15 bases in the middle. CDR3 residues: CASILEEGDTEAFF. The CDR3 region has the DNA TGTGCCAGCATTTTAGAGGAAGGGGACACTGAAGCTTTCTTT.

The rearrangement joins TRBV9 to TRBJ2-2; D is unresolved. The CDR3 sequence is 15 residues long. Trimming left V 0 bases short and J 3 bases short, with 9 bases between. The germline gives CDR1 SGDLS, CDR2 YYNGEE. This CDR3 reads CASSVVHPDTGELFF. The CDR3 bases are TGTGCCAGCAGCGTAGTACACCCTGACACCGGGGAGCTGTTTTTT.

In this sample, this clone turned up once. This sequence joins TRBV24-1 and TRBJ2-1; D possibly corresponds to TRBD2 (6 bases). V lost 4 bases and J lost 7, with 19 bases in between. CDR3 size: 16 residues. From germline, CDR1 is KGHDR and CDR2 SFDVKD. This chain's CDR3 is CATSDPGLPGGNEQFF. The CDR3 DNA sequence: TGTGCCACCAGTGACCCGGGACTTCCCGGGGGAAATGAGCAGTTCTTC.

The sample holds one count of this clone. The chain links TRBV29-1 to TRBJ2-1, with 10 bases identical to TRBD2. The germline gives CDR1 SQVTM, CDR2 ANQGSEA. Unmatched junction bases numbered 12, after V lost 6 bases and J lost 4 bases. The CDR3 loop spans 16 amino acids. The CDR3, as DNA: TGCAGCGTCGCCGGAGCGGGAGGGCCATTGTACAATGAGCAGTTCTTC. It specifies CSVAGAGGPLYNEQFF.

The gene calls are TRBV15 and TRBJ2-5; D ambiguous. Germline CDR1 LNHNV, CDR2 YYDKDF (reference sequence). The CDR3 loop spans 16 amino acids. Between the trimmed V and J ends, which lost 0 bases and 1 base, there was a span of 12 bases. The CDR3 reads CATSRDLTASQETQYF. Here the CDR3 DNA reads TGTGCCACCAGCAGAGATCTTACGGCTAGCCAAGAGACCCAGTACTTC.

This chain joins TRBV7-6 and TRBJ1-1, with 10 bases aligning to TRBD1. Per germline, CDR1 SGHVS and CDR2 FNYEAQ. J lost 2 bases, V lost 3 bases, and 3 bases had no gene match. This CDR3 comprises 15 residues. This CDR3 reads CASSLMTGGNTEAFF. The CDR3 nucleotides are TGTGCCAGCAGCTTGATGACAGGGGGCAACACTGAAGCTTTCTTT.

The chain joins TRBV6-1 to TRBJ2-7; 7 bases are shared with TRBD1. The CDR3 spans 14 residues. The ends lost 3 bases at V and 2 bases at J; junction bases unmatched: 4. Germline V gene lookup returns CDR1 MNHNS and CDR2 SASEGT. The CDR3 DNA follows: TGTGCCAGCAGTGACGACAGGGCAGCCTACGAGCAGTACTTC. It specifies CASSDDRAAYEQYF.

The genes are TRBV4-1 and TRBJ2-7; TRBD1 agrees at 10 bases. The V gene end was trimmed by 1 base and the J gene end by 3 bases; junction bases not matched to a gene: 6. The germline V gene encodes CDR1 MGHRA and CDR2 YSYEKL. This CDR3 region has 16 residues. The CDR3 loop reads CASSQAFGQGVYEQYF. The CDR3 nucleotides are TGCGCCAGCAGCCAAGCCTTCGGACAGGGGGTCTACGAGCAGTACTTC.

The chain joins TRBV15 to TRBJ2-2; D is perhaps TRBD2 (6 bases). V was pared by 1 base and J by 4 bases, with 16 bases between. Germline V gene data show CDR1 as LNHNV and CDR2 as YYDKDF (reference sequence). This CDR3 region has 17 residues. The CDR3 protein is CATSRVWGNSGTGELFF. The CDR3 nucleotides read TGTGCCACCAGCAGAGTCTGGGGCAATAGCGGCACCGGGGAGCTGTTTTTT.

The chain combines TRBV5-5 with TRBJ2-3; D unclear. V lost 2 bases to trimming and J lost 3 bases, with 16 bases between them. The CDR3 covers 16 residues. Per germline, CDR1 SGHKS and CDR2 YYEKEE (reference sequence). This CDR3 is CASSFILPVPTDTQYF. DNA for the CDR3: TGTGCCAGCAGCTTTATCCTCCCAGTCCCAACAGATACGCAGTATTTT.

Only one count was recorded for this clone. J is TRBJ1-6 and V is TRBV30; the match to TRBD1 covers 7 bases. The CDR3 contains 14 residues. Germline lookup yields CDR1 GTSNPN and CDR2 SVGIG (reference sequence). V gave up 4 bases and J gave up 5 bases; unmatched junction bases: 5. The DNA for the CDR3 is TGTGCCTGGACCGGGACAGCCAATAATTCACCCCTCCACTTT. This encodes CAWTGTANNSPLHF.

The chain links TRBV6-6 to TRBJ2-3; possible D gene TRBD1, 6 bases. V lost 0 bases, J lost 9 bases, and 19 bases lay in between. CDR3 length equals 16 residues. Germline V CDR1 and CDR2: MNHNY, SVGAGI (reference sequence). The CDR3 loop is CASSYSIAGPRGTQYF. The CDR3 nucleotides are TGTGCCAGCAGTTACTCGATCGCGGGCCCCAGGGGCACGCAGTATTTT.

This clone was seen a few times. The V gene is TRBV19, the J gene TRBJ2-1; TRBD2 aligns across 15 bases. The CDR3 consists of 13 residues. Germline V gene data show CDR1 as LNHDA and CDR2 as SQIVND (reference sequence). The trim removed 8 bases at V and 10 bases at J, leaving 3 bases unmatched. This CDR3 reads CASGLAGGLEQFF. The CDR3 DNA reads TGTGCCAGTGGACTAGCGGGAGGGCTGGAGCAGTTCTTC.

The V gene is TRBV28, the J gene TRBJ1-1; TRBD1 matches 10 bases. The CDR3 is 15 residues long. Germline CDR1 and CDR2: MDHEN and SYDVKM. Trimming at V came to 6 bases and at J to 7 bases, leaving 11 bases not matched to a gene. CDR3 nucleotide sequence: TGTGCCAGCAGCCTCCCGGGACAGGGGAGCGGTGAAGCTTTCTTT. Protein sequence: CASSLPGQGSGEAFF. Drawing the rest from reference TRBV28 and TRBJ1-1, the complete variable domain is DVKVTQSSRYLVKRTGEKVFLECVQDMDHENMFWYRQDPGLGLRLIYFSYDVKMKEKGDIPEGYSVSREKKERFSLILESASTNQTSMYLCASSLPGQGSGEAFFGQGTRLTVV.